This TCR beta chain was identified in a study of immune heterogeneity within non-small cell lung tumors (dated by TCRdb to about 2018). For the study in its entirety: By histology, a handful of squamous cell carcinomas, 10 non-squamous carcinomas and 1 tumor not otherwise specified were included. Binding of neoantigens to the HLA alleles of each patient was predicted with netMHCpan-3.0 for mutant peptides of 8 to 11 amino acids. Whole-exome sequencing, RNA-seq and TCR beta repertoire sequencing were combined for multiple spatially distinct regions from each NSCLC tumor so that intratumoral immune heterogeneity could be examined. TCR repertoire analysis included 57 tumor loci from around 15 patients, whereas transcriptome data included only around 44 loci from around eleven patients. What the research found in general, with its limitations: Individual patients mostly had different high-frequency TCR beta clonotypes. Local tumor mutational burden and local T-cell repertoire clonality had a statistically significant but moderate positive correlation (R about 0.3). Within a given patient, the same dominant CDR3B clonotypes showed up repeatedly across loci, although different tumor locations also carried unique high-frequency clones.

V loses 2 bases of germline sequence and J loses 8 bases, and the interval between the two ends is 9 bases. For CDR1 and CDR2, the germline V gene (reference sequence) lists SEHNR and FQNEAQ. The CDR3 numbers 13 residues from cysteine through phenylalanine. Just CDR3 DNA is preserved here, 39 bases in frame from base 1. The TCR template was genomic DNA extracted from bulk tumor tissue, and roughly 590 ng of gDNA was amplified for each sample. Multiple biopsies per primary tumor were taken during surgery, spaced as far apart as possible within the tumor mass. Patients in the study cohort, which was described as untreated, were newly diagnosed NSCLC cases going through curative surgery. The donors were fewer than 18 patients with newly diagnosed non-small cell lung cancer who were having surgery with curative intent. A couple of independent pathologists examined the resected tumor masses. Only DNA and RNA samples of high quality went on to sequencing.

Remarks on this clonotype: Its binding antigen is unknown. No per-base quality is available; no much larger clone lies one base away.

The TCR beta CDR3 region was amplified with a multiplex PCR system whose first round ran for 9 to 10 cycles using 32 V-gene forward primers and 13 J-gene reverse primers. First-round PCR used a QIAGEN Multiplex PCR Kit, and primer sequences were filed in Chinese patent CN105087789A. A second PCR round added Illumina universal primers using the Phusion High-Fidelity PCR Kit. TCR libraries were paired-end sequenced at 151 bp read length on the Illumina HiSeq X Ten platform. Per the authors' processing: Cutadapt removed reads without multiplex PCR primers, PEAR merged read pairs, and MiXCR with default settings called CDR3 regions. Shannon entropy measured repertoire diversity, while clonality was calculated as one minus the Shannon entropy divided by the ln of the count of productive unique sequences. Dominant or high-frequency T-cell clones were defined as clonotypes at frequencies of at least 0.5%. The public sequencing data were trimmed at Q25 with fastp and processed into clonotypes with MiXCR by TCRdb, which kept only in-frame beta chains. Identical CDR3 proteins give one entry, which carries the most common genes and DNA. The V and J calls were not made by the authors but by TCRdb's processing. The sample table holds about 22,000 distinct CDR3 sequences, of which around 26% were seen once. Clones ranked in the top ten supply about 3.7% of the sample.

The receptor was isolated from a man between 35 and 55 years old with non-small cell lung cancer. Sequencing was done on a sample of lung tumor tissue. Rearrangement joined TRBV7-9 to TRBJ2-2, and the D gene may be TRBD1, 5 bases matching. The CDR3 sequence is CASSLKAGGELFF. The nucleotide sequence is TGTGCCAGCAGCTTAAAGGCAGGGGGGGAGCTGTTTTTT. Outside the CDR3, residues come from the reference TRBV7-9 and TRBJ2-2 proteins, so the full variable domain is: DTGVSQNPRHKITKRGQNVTFRCDPISEHNRLYWYRQTLGQGPEFLTYFQNEAQLEKSRLLSDRFSAERPKGSFSTLEIQRTEQGDSAMYLCASSLKAGGELFFGEGSRLTVL.